The clone carrying this T cell receptor (beta chain) was counted at least ten times. Its antigen is not known. This sample stems from a study of glioma-infiltrating T cells. Points from the study as a whole: Gliomas, especially low-grade, showed above-expected tissue-blood divergence; non-neoplastic patients showed below. Very few CDR3 sequences were shared between tissue and blood.

Using RNA template, CDR3s of TCR alpha and beta were amplified with iRepertoire arm-PCR. One-step reverse transcription and amplification started from approximately 100-400 ng of tissue mRNA or PBMC total RNA. TCRdb fed the multiplex PCR reads into MiXCR, producing one record per CDR3 protein. The sample lists 160,000 or so distinct CDR3 sequences, around 40% occurring once. This TCR was sampled from a human donor with low-grade glioma or glioblastoma, undergoing nonglioma brain surgery, or in good health (not recorded which). The sequenced sample was glioma tissue, nonneoplastic brain tissue, or PBMCs (not recorded which).

CDR3 in amino acids: CASSAGLAGGKETQYF. In DNA, the CDR3 is TGTGCCAGCAGCGCAGGACTAGCGGGGGGAAAAGAGACCCAGTACTTC. This sequence joins TRBV7-2 and TRBJ2-3, with 14 bases identical to TRBD2. The DNA end lines up better with TRBJ2-5; the J call may be wrong. The CDR3 sequence is 16 residues long. CDR1 and CDR2 from the germline V gene are SGHTA and FQGNSA.